Following are 12 T cell receptor beta chains from one sample sequenced in a study of blood T cell repertoires in COVID-19. Profiling relied on immunoSEQ multiplex PCR, and the TCRdb table lists in-frame clones only, not all of them. The sample carries around 50,000 clones, roughly 90% recorded once. The specimen sequenced was peripheral blood. The receptors stem from a human donor in a cohort sampled during active COVID-19.

This chain links TRBV11-1 with TRBJ1-1; D is undetermined. CDR3 size: 11 residues. Trimming took off 5 bases at V and 4 bases at J, with 5 bases between the two ends. Per the germline V gene, CDR1 is SGHAT and CDR2 is FQDESV (reference sequence). In nucleotides, the CDR3 is TGTGCCAGCAGCCCTCGCACTGAAGCTTTCTTT. It yields the protein CASSPRTEAFF.

The genes are TRBV5-4 and TRBJ2-2; D might be TRBD1 (5 bases). The germline V gene has CDR1 SGHNT and CDR2 YYREEE (reference sequence). The length of the CDR3 is 16 residues. With 3 bases removed from V and 1 base from J, the gap between germline ends came to 13 bases. CDR3: CASSSDQTGNTGELFF. The CDR3 DNA reads as TGTGCCAGCAGCTCGGACCAAACAGGGAACACCGGGGAGCTGTTTTTT.

The chain recombines TRBV7-9 with TRBJ1-1; D is unresolved. In germline, CDR1 is SEHNR, CDR2 FQNEAQ (reference sequence). V dropped 5 bases and J dropped 2 bases, with 9 bases sitting between them. The CDR3 contains 13 residues. CDR3 region: CASSRTPNTEAFF. In DNA form, the CDR3 reads TGTGCCAGCAGCCGGACTCCTAACACTGAAGCTTTCTTT.

J is TRBJ2-1 and V is TRBV5-4; D is perhaps TRBD2 (6 bases). The V gene's germline CDR1 is SGHNT and CDR2 YYREEE (reference sequence). The CDR3 covers 13 residues. V was pared by 7 bases and J by 6 bases, with 14 bases between. CDR3 loop: CASGEATGNEQFF. Here the CDR3 DNA reads TGTGCCAGCGGGGAGGCTACAGGCAATGAGCAGTTCTTC.

The rearrangement uses TRBV28 and TRBJ2-7; D possibly corresponds to TRBD2 (5 bases). Trimming shortened V by 5 bases and J by 2 bases, and 10 bases separated the two germline ends. Germline-derived CDR1 and CDR2 are MDHEN and SYDVKM. The CDR3 is 13 amino acids. The CDR3 protein is CASSDRDPYEQYF. Written as DNA, the CDR3 is TGTGCCAGCAGTGATCGGGATCCCTACGAGCAGTACTTC.

The table lists this clone with a count of one. The chain carries TRBV5-8 and TRBJ1-2; TRBD1 agrees at 7 bases. Trimming at V came to 2 bases and at J to 4 bases, leaving 8 bases not matched to a gene. Per germline, CDR1 SGHTS and CDR2 YDEGEE. The CDR3 is made up of 15 amino acids. CDR3 bases: TGTGCCAGCAGCTTAAGACAGGGCGATTCCTATGGCTACACCTTC. This encodes CASSLRQGDSYGYTF.

The rearrangement links TRBV5-1 to TRBJ1-2, with a weak D call TRBD1 (5 bases). CDR3 size: 15 residues. Germline CDR1 reads SGHRS; CDR2 reads YFSETQ. The germline V and J ends were trimmed by 0 bases and 8 bases, with 17 bases remaining between them. The CDR3 DNA sequence: TGCGCCAGCAGCTTGGACGGGGGGACCTTCTTGGGCTACACCTTC. This gives the protein CASSLDGGTFLGYTF.

The CDR3 DNA reads as TGTGCCAGCAGCCAAAAAGGATCAGGGGCCTACGAGCAGTACTTC. Translating it yields CASSQKGSGAYEQYF. The chain combines TRBV27 with TRBJ2-7; D possibly corresponds to TRBD1 (6 bases). This CDR3 has 15 residues. Trimming stripped 6 bases from V and 2 bases from J, with 17 bases between. The germline V gene encodes CDR1 MNHEY and CDR2 SMNVEV (reference sequence).

The CDR3: CASSWDKSETQYF. CDR3 coding DNA: TGTGCCAGCAGCTGGGACAAATCGGAGACCCAGTACTTC. J is TRBJ2-5 and V is TRBV5-6; TRBD1 might be the D (6 bases). CDR1 and CDR2 (germline): SGHDT, YYEEEE. The CDR3 is 13 residues long. The V and J ends lost 3 bases and 5 bases respectively, with 11 bases between them.

This chain uses TRBV2 with TRBJ2-7; D uncertain. V was pared by 5 bases and J by 1 base, with 18 bases between. The germline V gene has CDR1 SNHLY and CDR2 FYNNEI. The CDR3 runs 16 residues. CDR3 coding DNA: TGTGCCAGCAGTTCGAGTCAGCCCCGGCGGTCCTACGAGCAGTACTTC. Translation gives CASSSSQPRRSYEQYF.

J is TRBJ2-1 and V is TRBV6-4; 10 bases align to TRBD2. With V trimmed by 6 bases and J by 6 bases, 8 bases remained unmatched. This CDR3 is built from 15 residues. CDR1 and CDR2 (germline): MRHNA, SNTAGT. The DNA for the CDR3 is TGTGCCAGCAGCGAGGGGAGCGGGGGGGGCAATGAGCAGTTCTTC. This encodes CASSEGSGGGNEQFF.

The chain uses TRBV7-2 and TRBJ2-3, with 8 bases that match TRBD2. Germline V CDR1 and CDR2: SGHTA, FQGNSA. V shed 4 bases, J shed 4 bases, and the junction held 10 bases outside the gene matches. This CDR3 contains 16 residues. The CDR3 DNA is TGTGCCAGCAGCTCGCCGATGGGACTAGTAGCAGATACGCAGTATTTT. Protein product: CASSSPMGLVADTQYF.